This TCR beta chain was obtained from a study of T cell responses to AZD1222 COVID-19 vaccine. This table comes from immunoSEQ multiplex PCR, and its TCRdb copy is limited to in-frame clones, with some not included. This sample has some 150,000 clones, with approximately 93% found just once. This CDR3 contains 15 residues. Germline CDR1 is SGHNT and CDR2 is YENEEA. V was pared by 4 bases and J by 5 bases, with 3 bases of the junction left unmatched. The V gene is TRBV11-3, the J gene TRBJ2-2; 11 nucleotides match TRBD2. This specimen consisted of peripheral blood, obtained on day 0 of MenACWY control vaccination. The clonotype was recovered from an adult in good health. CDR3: CASSSPSGRTGELFF. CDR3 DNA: TGTGCCAGCAGCTCCCCTAGCGGGAGGACCGGGGAGCTGTTTTTT.